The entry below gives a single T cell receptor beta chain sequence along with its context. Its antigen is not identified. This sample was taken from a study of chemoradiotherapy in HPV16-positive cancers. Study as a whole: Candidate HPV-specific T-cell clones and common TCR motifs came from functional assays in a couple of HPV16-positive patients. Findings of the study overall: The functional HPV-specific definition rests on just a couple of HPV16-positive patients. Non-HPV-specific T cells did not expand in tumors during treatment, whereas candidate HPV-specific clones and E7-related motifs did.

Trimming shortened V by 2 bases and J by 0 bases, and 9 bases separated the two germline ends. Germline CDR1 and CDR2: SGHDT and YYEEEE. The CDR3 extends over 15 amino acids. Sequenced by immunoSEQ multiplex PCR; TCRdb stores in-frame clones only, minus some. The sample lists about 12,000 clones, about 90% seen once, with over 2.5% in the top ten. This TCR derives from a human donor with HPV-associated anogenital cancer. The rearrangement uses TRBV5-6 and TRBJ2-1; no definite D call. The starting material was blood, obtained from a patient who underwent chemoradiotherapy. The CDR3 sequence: CASSLGRSSYNEQFF. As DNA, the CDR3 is TGTGCCAGCAGCTTAGGCAGGAGCTCCTACAATGAGCAGTTCTTC.